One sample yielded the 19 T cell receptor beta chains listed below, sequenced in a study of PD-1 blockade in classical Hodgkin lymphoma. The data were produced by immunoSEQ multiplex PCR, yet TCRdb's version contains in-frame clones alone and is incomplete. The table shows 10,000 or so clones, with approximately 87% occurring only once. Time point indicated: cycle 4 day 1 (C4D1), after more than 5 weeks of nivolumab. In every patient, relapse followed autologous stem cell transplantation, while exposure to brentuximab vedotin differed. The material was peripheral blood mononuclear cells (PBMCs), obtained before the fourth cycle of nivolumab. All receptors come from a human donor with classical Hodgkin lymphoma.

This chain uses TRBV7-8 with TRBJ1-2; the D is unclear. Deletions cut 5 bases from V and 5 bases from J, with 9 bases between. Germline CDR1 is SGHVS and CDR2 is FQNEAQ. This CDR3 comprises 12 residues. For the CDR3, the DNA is TGTGCCAGCAGCCTAGGATCTTATGGCTACACCTTC. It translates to CASSLGSYGYTF.

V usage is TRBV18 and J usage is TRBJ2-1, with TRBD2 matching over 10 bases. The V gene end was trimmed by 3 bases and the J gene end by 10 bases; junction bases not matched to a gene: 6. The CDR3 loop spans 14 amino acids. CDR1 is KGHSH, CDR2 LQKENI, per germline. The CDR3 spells CASSPGTSAPEQFF. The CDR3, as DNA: TGTGCCAGCTCACCCGGGACTAGCGCTCCGGAGCAGTTCTTC.

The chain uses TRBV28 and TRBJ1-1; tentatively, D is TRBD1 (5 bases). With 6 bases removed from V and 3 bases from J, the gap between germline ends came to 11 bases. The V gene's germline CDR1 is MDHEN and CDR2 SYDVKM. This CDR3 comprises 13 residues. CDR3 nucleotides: TGTGCCAGCAGCCGGAGGGGCTACACTGAAGCTTTCTTT. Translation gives CASSRRGYTEAFF.

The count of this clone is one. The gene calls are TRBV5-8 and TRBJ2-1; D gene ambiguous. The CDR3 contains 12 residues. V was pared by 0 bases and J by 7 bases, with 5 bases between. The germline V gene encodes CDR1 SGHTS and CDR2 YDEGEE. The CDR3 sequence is CASSLGFNEQFF. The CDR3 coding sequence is TGTGCCAGCAGCTTGGGATTTAATGAGCAGTTCTTC.

The CDR3 coding sequence is TGCGCCAGCAGCTTGGGGACAGGTCATAACACCGGGGAGCTGTTTTTT. It is translated as CASSLGTGHNTGELFF. J is TRBJ2-2 and V is TRBV5-1, with TRBD1 matching 7 bases. J lost 2 bases, V lost 0 bases, and 4 bases had no gene match. The CDR3 is 16 amino acids. CDR1 is SGHRS and CDR2 is YFSETQ in the germline V gene.

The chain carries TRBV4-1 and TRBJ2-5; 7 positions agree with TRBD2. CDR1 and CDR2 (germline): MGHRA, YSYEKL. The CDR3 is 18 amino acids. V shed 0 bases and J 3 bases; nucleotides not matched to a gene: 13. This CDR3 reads CASSQDRGVPLGKETQYF. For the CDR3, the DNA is TGCGCCAGCAGCCAAGATCGGGGGGTCCCTCTGGGTAAAGAGACCCAGTACTTC.

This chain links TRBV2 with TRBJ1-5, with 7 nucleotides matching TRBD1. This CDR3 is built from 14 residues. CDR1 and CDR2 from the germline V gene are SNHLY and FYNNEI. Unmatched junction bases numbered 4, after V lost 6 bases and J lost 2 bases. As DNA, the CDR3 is TGTGCCAGCAGGAACAGGGGTGGCAATCAGCCCCAGCATTTT. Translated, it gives CASRNRGGNQPQHF.

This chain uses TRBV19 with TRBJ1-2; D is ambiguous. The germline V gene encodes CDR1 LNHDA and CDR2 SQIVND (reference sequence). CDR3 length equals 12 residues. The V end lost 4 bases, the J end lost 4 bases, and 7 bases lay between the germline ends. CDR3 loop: CASSSGFYGYTF. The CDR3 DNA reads TGTGCCAGTAGTAGTGGATTCTATGGCTACACCTTC.

The chain's CDR3 is CASSNVQGLGEQYF. DNA of the CDR3: TGTGCCAGCTCTAACGTACAGGGACTTGGCGAGCAGTACTTC. J is TRBJ2-7 and V is TRBV25-1; D may match TRBD1 or TRBD2 (6 bases each). The CDR3 is 14 residues long. Germline-derived CDR1 and CDR2 are MGHDK and SYGVNS. Trimming took 8 bases from V and 6 from J, leaving 20 bases between them.

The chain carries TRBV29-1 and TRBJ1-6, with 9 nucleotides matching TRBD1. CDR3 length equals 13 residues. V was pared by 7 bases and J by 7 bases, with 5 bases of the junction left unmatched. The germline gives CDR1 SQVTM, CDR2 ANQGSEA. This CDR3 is CSARDRENSPLHF. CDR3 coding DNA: TGCAGCGCTAGGGACAGGGAAAATTCACCCCTCCACTTT.

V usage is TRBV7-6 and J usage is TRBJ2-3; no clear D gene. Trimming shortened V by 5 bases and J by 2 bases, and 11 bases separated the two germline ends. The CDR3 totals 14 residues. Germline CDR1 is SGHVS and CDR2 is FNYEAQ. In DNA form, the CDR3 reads TGTGCCAGCAGCGTCCCCATTACCACAGATACGCAGTATTTT. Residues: CASSVPITTDTQYF.

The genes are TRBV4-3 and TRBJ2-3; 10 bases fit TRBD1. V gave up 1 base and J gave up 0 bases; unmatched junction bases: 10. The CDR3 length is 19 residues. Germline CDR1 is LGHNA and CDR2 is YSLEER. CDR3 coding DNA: TGCGCCAGCAGCCAAGCCCCGGGACAGGGGTTTTCTAGCACAGATACGCAGTATTTT. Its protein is CASSQAPGQGFSSTDTQYF.

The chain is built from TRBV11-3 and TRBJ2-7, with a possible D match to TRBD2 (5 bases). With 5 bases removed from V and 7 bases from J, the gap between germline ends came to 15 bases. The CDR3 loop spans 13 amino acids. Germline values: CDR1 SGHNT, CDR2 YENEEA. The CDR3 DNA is TGTGCCAGCAGCGCGGACTCCCTGGGGGAGCAGTACTTC. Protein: CASSADSLGEQYF.

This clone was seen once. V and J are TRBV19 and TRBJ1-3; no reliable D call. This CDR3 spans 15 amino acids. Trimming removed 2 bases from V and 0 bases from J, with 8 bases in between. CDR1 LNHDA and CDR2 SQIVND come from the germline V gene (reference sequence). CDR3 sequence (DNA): TGTGCCAGTAGTATACGGTGGAGCTCTGGAAACACCATATATTTT. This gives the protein CASSIRWSSGNTIYF.

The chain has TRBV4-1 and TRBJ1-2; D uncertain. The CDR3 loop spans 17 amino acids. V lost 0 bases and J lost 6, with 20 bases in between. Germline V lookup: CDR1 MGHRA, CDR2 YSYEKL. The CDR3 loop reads CASSQEFPSPLPHGYTF. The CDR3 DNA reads TGCGCCAGCAGCCAAGAATTCCCGTCTCCGCTACCCCATGGCTACACCTTC.

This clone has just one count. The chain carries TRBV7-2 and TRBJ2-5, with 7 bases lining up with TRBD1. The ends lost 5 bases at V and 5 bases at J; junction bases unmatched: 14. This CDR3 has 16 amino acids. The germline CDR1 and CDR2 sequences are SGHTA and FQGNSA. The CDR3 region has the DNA TGTGCCAGCAGCCCCGGTGGTCTGGACAGGATCGAGACCCAGTACTTC. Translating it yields CASSPGGLDRIETQYF.

DNA for the CDR3: TGTGCCAGTAGTATGCCTGATTCCTACGAGCAGTACTTC. The encoded protein is CASSMPDSYEQYF. The chain combines TRBV19 with TRBJ2-7; no clear D gene. The V and J ends lost 3 bases and 1 base respectively, with 7 bases between them. Looked up from germline, CDR1 is LNHDA and CDR2 is SQIVND (reference sequence). The CDR3 totals 13 residues. The full variable domain, its missing parts supplied by reference TRBV19 and TRBJ2-7, is DGGITQSPKYLFRKEGQNVTLSCEQNLNHDAMYWYRQDPGQGLRLIYYSQIVNDFQKGDIAEGYSVSREKKESFPLTVTSAQKNPTAFYLCASSMPDSYEQYFGPGTRLTVT.

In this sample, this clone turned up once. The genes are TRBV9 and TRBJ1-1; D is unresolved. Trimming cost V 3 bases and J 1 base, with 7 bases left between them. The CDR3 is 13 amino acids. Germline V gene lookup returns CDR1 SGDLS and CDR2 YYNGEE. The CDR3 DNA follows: TGTGCCAGCAGCGCCGAATGGAACACTGAAGCTTTCTTT. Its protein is CASSAEWNTEAFF.

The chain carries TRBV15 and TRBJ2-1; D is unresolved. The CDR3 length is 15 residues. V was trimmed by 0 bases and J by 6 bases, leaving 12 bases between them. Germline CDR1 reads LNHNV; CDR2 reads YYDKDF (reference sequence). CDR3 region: CATSREAGFFNEQFF. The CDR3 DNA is TGTGCCACCAGCAGAGAGGCTGGGTTCTTCAATGAGCAGTTCTTC.